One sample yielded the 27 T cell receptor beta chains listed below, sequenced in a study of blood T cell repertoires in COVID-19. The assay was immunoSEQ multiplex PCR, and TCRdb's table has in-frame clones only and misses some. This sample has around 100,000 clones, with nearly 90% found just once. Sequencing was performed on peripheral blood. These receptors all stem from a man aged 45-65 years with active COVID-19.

This CDR3 is CASSTDRGLTGELFF. As DNA, the CDR3 is TGTGCCAGCAGTACGGACAGGGGGTTGACCGGGGAGCTGTTTTTT. The chain carries TRBV2 and TRBJ2-2; 10 bases are a match to TRBD1. Germline V gene data show CDR1 as SNHLY and CDR2 as FYNNEI. V shed 5 bases, J shed 5 bases, and the junction held 5 bases outside the gene matches. The CDR3 covers 15 residues.

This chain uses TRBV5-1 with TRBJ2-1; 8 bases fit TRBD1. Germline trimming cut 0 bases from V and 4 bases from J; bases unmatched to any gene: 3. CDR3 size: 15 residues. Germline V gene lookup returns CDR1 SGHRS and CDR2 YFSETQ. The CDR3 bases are TGCGCCAGCAGCTTGGACGGGACAGGTTACAATGAGCAGTTCTTC. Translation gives CASSLDGTGYNEQFF.

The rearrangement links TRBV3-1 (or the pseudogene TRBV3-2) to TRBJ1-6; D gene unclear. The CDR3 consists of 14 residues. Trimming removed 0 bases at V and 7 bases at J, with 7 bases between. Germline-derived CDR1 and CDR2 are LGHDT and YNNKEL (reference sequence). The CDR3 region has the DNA TGTGCCAGCAGCCAAGATTCACAGAATTCACCCCTCCACTTT. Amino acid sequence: CASSQDSQNSPLHF.

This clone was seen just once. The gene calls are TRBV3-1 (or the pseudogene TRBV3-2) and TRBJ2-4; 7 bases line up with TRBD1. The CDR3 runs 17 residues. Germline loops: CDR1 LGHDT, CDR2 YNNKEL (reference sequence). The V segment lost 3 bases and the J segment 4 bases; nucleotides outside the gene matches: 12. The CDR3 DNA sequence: TGTGCCAGCAGCCAGGAAACTAATCGGGACAGAAAAAACATTCAGTACTTC. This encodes CASSQETNRDRKNIQYF.

The CDR3, as DNA: TGCAGTGCTATAAGCGGGGATACGCAGTATTTT. This codes for CSAISGDTQYF. The rearrangement uses TRBV20-1 and TRBJ2-3; a weak D match, TRBD2 (6 bases). The CDR3 contains 11 residues. V dropped 4 bases and J dropped 6 bases, with 8 bases sitting between them. Germline V gives CDR1 DFQATT, CDR2 SNEGSKA (reference sequence).

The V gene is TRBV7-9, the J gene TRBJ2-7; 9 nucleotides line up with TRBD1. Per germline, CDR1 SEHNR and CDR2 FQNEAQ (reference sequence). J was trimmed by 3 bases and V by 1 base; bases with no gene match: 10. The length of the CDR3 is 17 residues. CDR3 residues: CASSLGGAGQGGYEQYF. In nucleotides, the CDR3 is TGTGCCAGCAGCTTAGGAGGCGCGGGACAGGGAGGCTACGAGCAGTACTTC. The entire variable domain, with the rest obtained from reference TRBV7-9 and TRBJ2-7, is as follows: DTGVSQNPRHKITKRGQNVTFRCDPISEHNRLYWYRQTLGQGPEFLTYFQNEAQLEKSRLLSDRFSAERPKGSFSTLEIQRTEQGDSAMYLCASSLGGAGQGGYEQYFGPGTRLTVT.

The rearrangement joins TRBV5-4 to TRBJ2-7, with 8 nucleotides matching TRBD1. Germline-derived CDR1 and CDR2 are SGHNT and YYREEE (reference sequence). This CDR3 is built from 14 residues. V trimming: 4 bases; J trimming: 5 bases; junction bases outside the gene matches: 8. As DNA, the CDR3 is TGTGCCAGCAGCCACCGACAGGGGAGACACGAGCAGTACTTC. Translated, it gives CASSHRQGRHEQYF.

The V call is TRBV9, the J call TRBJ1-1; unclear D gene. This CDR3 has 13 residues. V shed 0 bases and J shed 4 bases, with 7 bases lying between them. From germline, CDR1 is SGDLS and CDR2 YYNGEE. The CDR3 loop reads CASSVDSTTEAFF. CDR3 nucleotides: TGTGCCAGCAGCGTAGACAGTACCACTGAAGCTTTCTTT.

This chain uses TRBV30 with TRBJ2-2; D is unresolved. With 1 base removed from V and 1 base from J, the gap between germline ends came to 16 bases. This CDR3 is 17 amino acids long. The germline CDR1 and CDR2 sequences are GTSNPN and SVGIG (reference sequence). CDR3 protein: CAWSDLWRGKNTGELFF. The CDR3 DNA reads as TGTGCCTGGAGTGACCTTTGGAGAGGCAAGAACACCGGGGAGCTGTTTTTT.

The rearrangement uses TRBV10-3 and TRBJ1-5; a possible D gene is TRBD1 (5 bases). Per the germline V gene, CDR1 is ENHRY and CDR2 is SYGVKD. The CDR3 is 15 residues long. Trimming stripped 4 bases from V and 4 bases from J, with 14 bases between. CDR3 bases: TGTGCCATCAGTGGTAAAGGGGCCGAAAATCAGCCCCAGCATTTT. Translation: CAISGKGAENQPQHF.

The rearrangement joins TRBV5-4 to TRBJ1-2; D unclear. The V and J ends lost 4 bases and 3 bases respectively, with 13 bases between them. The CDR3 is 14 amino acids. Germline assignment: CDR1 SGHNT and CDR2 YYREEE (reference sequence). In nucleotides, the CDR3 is TGTGCCAGCAGCCGTGACCAGGTCGACTATGGCTACACCTTC. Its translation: CASSRDQVDYGYTF.

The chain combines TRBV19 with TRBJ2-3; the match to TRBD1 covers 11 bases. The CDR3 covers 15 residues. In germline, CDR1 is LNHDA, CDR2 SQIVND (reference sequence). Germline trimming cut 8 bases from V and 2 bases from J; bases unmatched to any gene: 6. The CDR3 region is CASGMGQGVTDTQYF. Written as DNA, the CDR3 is TGTGCCAGTGGAATGGGACAGGGGGTCACAGATACGCAGTATTTT.

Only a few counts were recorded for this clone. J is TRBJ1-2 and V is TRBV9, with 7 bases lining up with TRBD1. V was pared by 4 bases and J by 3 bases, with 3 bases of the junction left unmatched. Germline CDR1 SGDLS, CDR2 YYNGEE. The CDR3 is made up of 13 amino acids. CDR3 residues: CASSTDRDYGYTF. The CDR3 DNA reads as TGTGCCAGCAGCACCGACAGGGACTATGGCTACACCTTC.

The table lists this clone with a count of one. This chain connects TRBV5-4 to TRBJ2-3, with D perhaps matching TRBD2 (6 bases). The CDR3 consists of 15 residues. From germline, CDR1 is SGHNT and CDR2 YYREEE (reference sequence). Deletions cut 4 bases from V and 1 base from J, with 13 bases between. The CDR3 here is CASSPRGEGTDTQYF. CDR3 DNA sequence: TGTGCCAGCAGCCCCCGCGGGGAGGGCACAGATACGCAGTATTTT.

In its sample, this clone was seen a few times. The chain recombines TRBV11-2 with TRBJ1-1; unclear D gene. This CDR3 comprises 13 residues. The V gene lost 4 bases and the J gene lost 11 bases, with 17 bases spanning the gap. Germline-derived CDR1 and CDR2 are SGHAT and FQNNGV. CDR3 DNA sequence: TGTGCCAGCAGCTCCGATCGTCCCCTCCGGGCTTTCTTT. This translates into CASSSDRPLRAFF.

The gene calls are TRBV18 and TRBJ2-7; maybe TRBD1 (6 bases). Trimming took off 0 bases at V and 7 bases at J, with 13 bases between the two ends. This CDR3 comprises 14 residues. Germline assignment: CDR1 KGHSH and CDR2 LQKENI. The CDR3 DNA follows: TGTGCCAGCTCACCACCCTCACAAAGGGGGGAGCAGTACTTC. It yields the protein CASSPPSQRGEQYF.

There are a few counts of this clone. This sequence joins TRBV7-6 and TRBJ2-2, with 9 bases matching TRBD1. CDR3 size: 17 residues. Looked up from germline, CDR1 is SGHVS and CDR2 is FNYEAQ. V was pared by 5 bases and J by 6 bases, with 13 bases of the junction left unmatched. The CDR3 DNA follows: TGTGCCAGCAGCACCTACCGGGACAGGGTTGTTTCCGGGGAGCTGTTTTTT. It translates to CASSTYRDRVVSGELFF.

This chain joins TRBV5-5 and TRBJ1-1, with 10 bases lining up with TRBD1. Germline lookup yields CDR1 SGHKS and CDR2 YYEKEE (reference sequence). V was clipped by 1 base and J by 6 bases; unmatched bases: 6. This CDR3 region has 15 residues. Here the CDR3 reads CASSLLPGTGAEAFF. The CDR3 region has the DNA TGTGCCAGCAGCTTGCTCCCCGGGACAGGGGCTGAAGCTTTCTTT.

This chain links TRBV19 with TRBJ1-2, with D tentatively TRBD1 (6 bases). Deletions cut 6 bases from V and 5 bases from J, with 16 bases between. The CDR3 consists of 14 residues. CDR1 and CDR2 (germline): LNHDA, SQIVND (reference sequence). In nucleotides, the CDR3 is TGTGCCAGTAGCACAGAAGAGACAGGATATGGCTACACCTTC. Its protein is CASSTEETGYGYTF.

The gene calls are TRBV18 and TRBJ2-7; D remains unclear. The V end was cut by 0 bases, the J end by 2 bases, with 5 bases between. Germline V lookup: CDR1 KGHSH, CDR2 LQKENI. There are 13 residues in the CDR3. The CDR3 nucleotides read TGTGCCAGCTCACCACCGAGCCCCTACGAGCAGTACTTC. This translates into CASSPPSPYEQYF. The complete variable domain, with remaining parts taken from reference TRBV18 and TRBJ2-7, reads NAGVMQNPRHLVRRRGQEARLRCSPMKGHSHVYWYRQLPEEGLKFMVYLQKENIIDESGMPKERFSAEFPKEGPSILRIQQVVRGDSAAYFCASSPPSPYEQYFGPGTRLTVT.

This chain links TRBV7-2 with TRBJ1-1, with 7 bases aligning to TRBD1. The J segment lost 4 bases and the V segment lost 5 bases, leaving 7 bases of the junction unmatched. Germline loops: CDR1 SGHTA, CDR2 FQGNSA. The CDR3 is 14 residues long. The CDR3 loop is CASSPRGMSTEAFF. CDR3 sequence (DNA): TGTGCCAGCAGCCCCAGGGGGATGAGCACTGAAGCTTTCTTT.

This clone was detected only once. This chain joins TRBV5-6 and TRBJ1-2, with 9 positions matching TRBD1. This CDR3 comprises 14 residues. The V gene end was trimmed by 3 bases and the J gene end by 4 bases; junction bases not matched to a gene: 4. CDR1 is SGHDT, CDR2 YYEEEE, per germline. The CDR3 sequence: CASSWEGQGYGYTF. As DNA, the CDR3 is TGTGCCAGCAGCTGGGAGGGACAGGGCTATGGCTACACCTTC.

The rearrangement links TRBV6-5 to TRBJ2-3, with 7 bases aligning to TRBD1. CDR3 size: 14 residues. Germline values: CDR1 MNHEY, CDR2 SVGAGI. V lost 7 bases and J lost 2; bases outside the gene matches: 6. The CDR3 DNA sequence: TGTGCCAGCACGTCGACAGGGATCACAGATACGCAGTATTTT. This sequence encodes CASTSTGITDTQYF.

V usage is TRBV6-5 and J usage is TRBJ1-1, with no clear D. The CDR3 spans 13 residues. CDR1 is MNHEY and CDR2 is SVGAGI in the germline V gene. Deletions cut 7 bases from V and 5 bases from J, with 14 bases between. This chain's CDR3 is CASNSNRETEAFF. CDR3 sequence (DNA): TGTGCCAGCAATTCTAACCGGGAGACTGAAGCTTTCTTT.

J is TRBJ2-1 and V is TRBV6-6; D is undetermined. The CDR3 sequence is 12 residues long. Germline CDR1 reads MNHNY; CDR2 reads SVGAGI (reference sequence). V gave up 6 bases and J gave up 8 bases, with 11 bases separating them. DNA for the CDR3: TGTGCCAGCAGCCTAGGAGCCGATGAGCAGTTCTTC. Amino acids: CASSLGADEQFF.

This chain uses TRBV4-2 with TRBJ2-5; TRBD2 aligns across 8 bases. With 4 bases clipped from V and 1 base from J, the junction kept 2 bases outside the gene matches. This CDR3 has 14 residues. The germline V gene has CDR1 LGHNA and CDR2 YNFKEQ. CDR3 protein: CASSLGLAQETQYF. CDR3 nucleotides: TGTGCCAGCAGCCTTGGACTAGCCCAAGAGACCCAGTACTTC.

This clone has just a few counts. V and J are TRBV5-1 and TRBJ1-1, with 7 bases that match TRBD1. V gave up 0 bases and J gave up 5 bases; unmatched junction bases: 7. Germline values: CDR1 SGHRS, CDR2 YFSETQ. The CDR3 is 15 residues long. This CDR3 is CASSLADREGTEAFF. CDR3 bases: TGCGCCAGCAGCTTGGCCGACAGGGAAGGAACTGAAGCTTTCTTT.